This T cell receptor (beta chain) derives from a study of molecular identifiers for immune sequencing clone quantification (dated by TCRdb to the late 2010s). Context from the whole study: For a replicate experiment, RNA from approximately 20,000 or 100,000 naive CD8 T cells was divided into five aliquots, and four of the five aliquots were sequenced. This methods study used CD8 T cells to benchmark TCR RNA copy counting and molecular-identifier clustering-based TCR repertoire sequencing (MIDCIRS).

In its sample, this clonotype was seen a few times. The antigen it recognizes is unknown. Within one base of it there is no much larger clone, and no base qualities were kept. Per the germline V gene (reference sequence), DFQATT is the CDR1 and SNEGSKA is the CDR2. V loses 2 bases of germline sequence and J loses 7 bases, and the interval between the two ends is 21 bases. Including cysteine and phenylalanine, the CDR3 has 15 amino acids. Just CDR3 DNA is preserved here, 45 bases in frame from base 1. Libraries of naive CD8 T cells were built from approximately 22,000 to 940,000 sorted cells, with 10%, 30% or 50% of the purified RNA used. Naive CD8 T cells, defined as CD8+CD4-CCR7+CD45RA+, were FACS-sorted into RLT Plus buffer on a BD FACSAria II. Around 11 TCR copies' worth of Jurkat RNA were spiked into roughly 17,000-1,100,000 naive CD8 T cell samples to test detection sensitivity. Enrichment of CD8 T cells was done with RosetteSep CD8+ T Cell Enrichment Cocktail plus Ficoll-Paque, and ACK red cell lysis came afterward.

Library prep was done by PCR. The reads were generated on a NextSeq 500. Bulk TCR libraries were made following a previously described method, with the TCR primers given in Table S5. Total RNA was purified with the Qiagen AllPrep DNA/RNA kit. Before analysis, reads from multiple sequencing runs of one library were combined. The published analysis was carried out like this. Only reads with exact TCR constant sequence were kept, trimmed to 150 nt, and grouped by their 12-nt molecular barcodes. Reads inside each barcode group were sub-clustered using a 15% Levenshtein threshold, and a quality-weighted consensus sequence was constructed for each RNA molecule. Non-functional sequences were filtered out, along with any lower-count sequence sitting one edit away from another sequence. Based on a fit of two negative binomial distributions, barcode sub-clusters having less than 20% of the maximum read count were discarded. TCRdb cleaned the public reads at Q25 with fastp, built clones with MiXCR and kept in-frame beta chains. Merged by CDR3 protein, the rows form single entries marked with the most common genes and DNA. TCRdb's processing, not the study's, gives the V and J calls here. The sample table lists more than 450,000 distinct CDR3 sequences, roughly 25% of them with a count of one. The top ten clonotypes cover over 0.6% of the sample.

Summary of the overall study and its limitations: Without barcode sub-clustering, chimeric consensus sequences inflated TCR diversity; chimeras reached as high as 47%. Modeling estimated around 3 recovered TCR RNA copies per cell, compared with about 10 by digital PCR, which implies around 33% capture efficiency. Even against a background of one million naive CD8 T cells, spiked-in Jurkat TCR RNA amounting to a single cell's worth was reported to be detectable. Identical TCR molecules sharing a barcode could cause highly expanded clone sizes to be underestimated. Naive libraries contained spiked-in Jurkat TCR RNA (approximately ten copies' worth), which is not part of the donor repertoire. In CMV-specific effector cells, over 99% of molecules were held by clones above 20 RNA copies, whereas under 1% of molecules were held by such clones in naive cells.

This clonotype originated in a human donor in good health. Some libraries in this study had Jurkat cell RNA spiked in. Specimen: naive CD8+ T cells from blood, with Jurkat cell RNA spiked in. What the cell subset or site label conveys for this sample: FACS-sorted CD8+CD4-CCR7+CD45RA+ naive T cells. This receptor chain uses TRBV20-1 and TRBJ2-7, with the D gene not clear enough to name. In nucleotides, the sequence is TGCAGTGCTAGACCCTTCCCAGACTCGATTGGGGAGCAGTACTTC. The resulting protein is CSARPFPDSIGEQYF.